This T cell receptor beta chain emerged from a study of T cell changes during pregnancy in multiple sclerosis. Germline CDR1 is GTSNPN and CDR2 is SVGIG (reference sequence). The CDR3 is 14 amino acids. The germline V and J ends were trimmed by 0 bases and 7 bases, with 10 bases remaining between them. Sequenced by immunoSEQ multiplex PCR; TCRdb stores in-frame clones only, minus some. Here the sample spans tens of thousands of clones, 90% being singletons. The chain carries TRBV30 and TRBJ1-6, with no clear D. The clonotype was recovered from a female donor in good health, enrolled as a control in a pregnancy study. Here the sequenced sample was peripheral blood, taken after pregnancy. The CDR3 coding sequence is TGTGCCTGGAGTGTACGAGGTAAAAATTCACCCCTCCACTTT. Translated, it gives CAWSVRGKNSPLHF.